This TCR beta chain was documented in a study of blood T cells in healthy people across ages. Ranging in age from roughly 6 to 95, the donors were healthy Caucasian individuals from Russia. Using a J-beta primer mix together with a sample-barcoded 5' primer, a second PCR was run for roughly 6 to 12 cycles. A single record per CDR3 protein comes from TCRdb applying MiXCR to the 5' RACE reads. The sample records some 1,800,000 distinct CDR3 sequences, roughly two fifths being singletons. The CDR3 runs to 17 residues. The ends lost 3 bases at V and 4 bases at J; junction bases unmatched: 9. This receptor was obtained from a human donor in good health. The sample was blood. J is TRBJ2-5 and V is TRBV12-3 or TRBV12-4, with 12 bases matching TRBD2. The CDR3 reads CASSFKLAGGSGETQYF. CDR3 nucleotides: TGTGCCAGCAGTTTTAAACTAGCGGGGGGATCCGGAGAGACCCAGTACTTC.